The next 17 T cell receptor beta chains were all read from a single sample in a study of T cell responses to AZD1222 COVID-19 vaccine. The table came from immunoSEQ multiplex PCR; TCRdb's copy has only in-frame clones and leaves some out. This table holds about 77,000 clones, more than 85% found once. Sample: peripheral blood, taken 28 days after the second AZD1222 dose. The receptors shown here come from an adult who received the AZD1222 COVID-19 vaccine.

The chain employs TRBV6-4 and TRBJ1-1, with TRBD1 as a possible D gene (6 bases). Trimming pared 6 bases from V and 0 bases from J, leaving 17 bases between. CDR1 and CDR2 from the germline V gene are MRHNA and SNTAGT. The CDR3 length is 16 residues. This chain's CDR3 is CASSLSGQQMNTEAFF. The CDR3 DNA reads as TGTGCCAGCAGCCTCAGCGGACAGCAGATGAACACTGAAGCTTTCTTT.

This clone was counted only a few times. The chain carries TRBV28 and TRBJ2-7, with 8 bases aligning to TRBD1. Germline values: CDR1 MDHEN, CDR2 SYDVKM. V gave up 7 bases and J gave up 2 bases; unmatched junction bases: 10. The CDR3 extends over 15 amino acids. The CDR3 sequence: CASISPDRGTYEQYF. The CDR3 DNA is TGTGCCAGCATCTCCCCCGACAGGGGTACCTACGAGCAGTACTTC. Supplemented by reference TRBV28 and TRBJ2-7, the full variable domain reads DVKVTQSSRYLVKRTGEKVFLECVQDMDHENMFWYRQDPGLGLRLIYFSYDVKMKEKGDIPEGYSVSREKKERFSLILESASTNQTSMYLCASISPDRGTYEQYFGPGTRLTVT.

CDR3 in amino acids: CASSSLRQGSNQPQHF. In nucleotides, the CDR3 is TGTGCCAGCAGCTCTCTACGACAGGGGAGCAATCAGCCCCAGCATTTT. The rearrangement joins TRBV7-8 to TRBJ1-5; 8 bases match TRBD1. Germline V gene sequence: CDR1 SGHVS, CDR2 FQNEAQ. The length of the CDR3 is 16 residues. The V gene end was trimmed by 4 bases and the J gene end by 1 base; junction bases not matched to a gene: 6.

This clone came up once. Here the CDR3 DNA reads TGTGCCAGCAGCACAGACAGAAACACTGAAGCTTTCTTT. Translated, it gives CASSTDRNTEAFF. This chain joins TRBV28 and TRBJ1-1; the D gene is possibly TRBD1 (5 bases). Trimming stripped 6 bases from V and 2 bases from J, with 10 bases between. Per the germline V gene, CDR1 is MDHEN and CDR2 is SYDVKM. The CDR3 length is 13 residues.

This clone has just one count. Here the CDR3 reads CSASSGGDEQYF. The CDR3 nucleotides read TGCAGTGCTAGTTCTGGCGGGGACGAGCAGTACTTC. The chain has TRBV20-1 and TRBJ2-7; TRBD2 might be the D (6 bases). This CDR3 region has 12 residues. Trimming took 3 bases from V and 5 from J, leaving 11 bases between them. Germline V gives CDR1 DFQATT, CDR2 SNEGSKA (reference sequence).

In its sample, this clone was seen once. The chain employs TRBV30 and TRBJ2-7; no reliable D call. Looked up from germline, CDR1 is GTSNPN and CDR2 is SVGIG (reference sequence). The CDR3 extends over 18 amino acids. V dropped 0 bases and J dropped 3 bases, with 24 bases sitting between them. The chain's CDR3 is CAWSVSYQTFQPGYEQYF. CDR3 sequence (DNA): TGTGCCTGGAGTGTAAGCTATCAGACTTTTCAACCCGGCTACGAGCAGTACTTC.

J is TRBJ2-1 and V is TRBV15; 7 bases agree with TRBD2. The trim removed 5 bases at V and 3 bases at J, leaving 10 bases unmatched. This CDR3 is built from 16 residues. In germline, CDR1 is LNHNV, CDR2 YYDKDF (reference sequence). CDR3 sequence (DNA): TGTGCCACCAGCCCCCGGGGTGGCGGGAGCTACAATGAGCAGTTCTTC. Translation gives CATSPRGGGSYNEQFF.

The chain carries TRBV2 and TRBJ1-2, with D possibly TRBD1 on 5 matching bases. Trimming removed 6 bases at V and 4 bases at J, with 21 bases between. The germline gives CDR1 SNHLY, CDR2 FYNNEI. This CDR3 has 16 residues. The CDR3, as DNA: TGTGCCAGCAGGCCCGGGACGGGAAACCGAGGCTATGGCTACACCTTC. Protein: CASRPGTGNRGYGYTF.

This clone has more than one count but fewer than ten. The genes are TRBV6-5 and TRBJ2-7, with 8 bases lining up with TRBD1. The CDR3 runs to 13 residues. The J segment lost 2 bases and the V segment lost 6 bases, leaving 3 bases of the junction unmatched. Germline assignment: CDR1 MNHEY and CDR2 SVGAGI. The CDR3: CASRHRGTYEQYF. The CDR3 region has the DNA TGTGCCAGCAGACACAGGGGGACCTACGAGCAGTACTTC.

CDR3: CASISGQGSTEAFF. The CDR3 DNA is TGTGCCAGCATCTCCGGACAGGGAAGTACTGAAGCTTTCTTT. The rearrangement joins TRBV5-4 to TRBJ1-1; TRBD1 agrees at 8 bases. V shed 6 bases, J shed 5 bases, and the junction held 9 bases outside the gene matches. CDR3 size: 14 residues. The germline V gene has CDR1 SGHNT and CDR2 YYREEE (reference sequence).

In DNA form, the CDR3 reads TGTGCCAGCAGCCCGGACAGTAGCACAGATACGCAGTATTTT. Encoded protein: CASSPDSSTDTQYF. This chain uses TRBV25-1 with TRBJ2-3; tentatively, D is TRBD1 (6 bases). This CDR3 has 14 residues. V dropped 6 bases and J dropped 0 bases, with 10 bases sitting between them. Germline-derived CDR1 and CDR2 are MGHDK and SYGVNS.

This chain joins TRBV7-2 and TRBJ1-3; possibly TRBD1 for D (5 bases). CDR1 and CDR2 from the germline V gene are SGHTA and FQGNSA. V was clipped by 5 bases and J by 0 bases, with 5 bases between them. The CDR3 spans 13 residues. The CDR3 protein is CASSGHSGNTIYF. In nucleotides, the CDR3 is TGTGCCAGCAGCGGACACTCTGGAAACACCATATATTTT.

The chain couples TRBV5-1 to TRBJ2-3, with 13 positions matching TRBD2. The junction had 3 bases not matched to a gene; V was cut back by 5 bases and J by 6 bases. Germline V lookup: CDR1 SGHRS, CDR2 YFSETQ. This CDR3 contains 14 residues. This CDR3 reads CASRGLAGADTQYF. CDR3 sequence (DNA): TGCGCCAGCAGAGGACTAGCGGGAGCGGATACGCAGTATTTT.

This clone was observed once. V usage is TRBV28 and J usage is TRBJ2-5; a weak D match, TRBD2 (6 bases). This CDR3 comprises 13 residues. V dropped 11 bases and J dropped 4 bases, with 17 bases sitting between them. The germline V gene encodes CDR1 MDHEN and CDR2 SYDVKM. CDR3 region: CALPSVVRETQYF. CDR3 sequence (DNA): TGTGCCCTACCTAGCGTAGTCAGAGAGACCCAGTACTTC.

The V and J genes are TRBV27 and TRBJ2-7, with 7 bases lining up with TRBD1. CDR3 size: 15 residues. The V gene end was trimmed by 5 bases and the J gene end by 3 bases; junction bases not matched to a gene: 10. Germline V lookup: CDR1 MNHEY, CDR2 SMNVEV (reference sequence). The CDR3 DNA follows: TGTGCCAGCAGTCTCACGACAGGGTTTGGCTACGAGCAGTACTTC. Translated, it gives CASSLTTGFGYEQYF.

The genes are TRBV7-2 and TRBJ1-5; 11 nucleotides match TRBD1. The length of the CDR3 is 16 residues. Germline CDR1 and CDR2: SGHTA and FQGNSA. The V gene end was trimmed by 5 bases and the J gene end by 4 bases; junction bases not matched to a gene: 7. This CDR3 is CASSGSGTGGNQPQHF. The CDR3 DNA is TGTGCCAGCAGCGGATCCGGGACAGGGGGAAATCAGCCCCAGCATTTT. The whole variable domain, filled in from reference TRBV7-2 and TRBJ1-5, reads GAGVSQSPSNKVTEKGKDVELRCDPISGHTALYWYRQSLGQGLEFLIYFQGNSAPDKSGLPSDRFSAERTGGSVSTLTIQRTQQEDSAVYLCASSGSGTGGNQPQHFGDGTRLSIL.

Worth noting for this clone: The identical CDR3 is also encoded by other nucleotide sequences in the sample. V and J are TRBV6-5 and TRBJ1-4; no clear D gene. Germline V gene data show CDR1 as MNHEY and CDR2 as SVGAGI. The CDR3 is 13 residues long. The ends were cut back, 3 bases at V and 8 bases at J, with 10 bases in the middle. The chain's CDR3 is CASSYRAGEKLFF. DNA of the CDR3: TGTGCCAGCAGTTATCGGGCGGGGGAAAAACTGTTTTTT.